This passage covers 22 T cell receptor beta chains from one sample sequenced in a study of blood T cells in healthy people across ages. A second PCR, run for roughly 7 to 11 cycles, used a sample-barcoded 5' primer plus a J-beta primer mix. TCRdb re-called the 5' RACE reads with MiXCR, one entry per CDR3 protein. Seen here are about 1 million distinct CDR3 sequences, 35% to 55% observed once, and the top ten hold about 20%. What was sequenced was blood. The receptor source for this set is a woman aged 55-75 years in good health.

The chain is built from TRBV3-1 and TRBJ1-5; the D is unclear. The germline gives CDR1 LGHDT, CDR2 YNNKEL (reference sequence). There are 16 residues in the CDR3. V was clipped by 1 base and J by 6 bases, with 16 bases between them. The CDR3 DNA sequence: TGTGCCAGCAGCCAAGGAAGTAAGGGCAACTCTCAGCCCCAGCATTTT. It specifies CASSQGSKGNSQPQHF.

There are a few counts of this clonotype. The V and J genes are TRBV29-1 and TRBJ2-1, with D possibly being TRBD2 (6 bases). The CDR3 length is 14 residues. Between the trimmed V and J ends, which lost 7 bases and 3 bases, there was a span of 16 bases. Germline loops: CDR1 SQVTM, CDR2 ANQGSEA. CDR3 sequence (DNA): TGCAGCGCACTGGGGGACTTATACTACAATGAGCAGTTCTTC. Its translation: CSALGDLYYNEQFF.

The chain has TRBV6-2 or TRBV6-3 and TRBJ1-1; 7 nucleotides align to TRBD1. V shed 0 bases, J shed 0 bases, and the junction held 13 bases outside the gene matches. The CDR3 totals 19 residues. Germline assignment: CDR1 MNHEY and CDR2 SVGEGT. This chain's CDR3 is CASSYSVARPGGVNTEAFF. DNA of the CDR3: TGTGCCAGCAGTTACTCGGTTGCGAGGCCAGGGGGTGTGAACACTGAAGCTTTCTTT.

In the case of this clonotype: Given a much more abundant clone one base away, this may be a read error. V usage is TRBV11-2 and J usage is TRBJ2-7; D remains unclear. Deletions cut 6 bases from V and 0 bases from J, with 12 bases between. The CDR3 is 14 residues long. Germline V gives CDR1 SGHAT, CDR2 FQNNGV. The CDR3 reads CASRPARSSYEQYF. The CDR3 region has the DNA TGTGCCAGCAGACCCGCGAGGAGCTCCTACGAGCAGTACTTC.

CDR3 amino acids: CSASVGLGPNEQFF. CDR3 in DNA: TGCAGTGCTAGTGTGGGACTAGGCCCCAATGAGCAGTTCTTC. The gene calls are TRBV20-1 and TRBJ2-1, with 8 bases aligning to TRBD2. The CDR3 extends over 14 amino acids. Germline V gene data show CDR1 as DFQATT and CDR2 as SNEGSKA (reference sequence). Trimming removed 3 bases from V and 6 bases from J; junction bases left unmatched: 7.

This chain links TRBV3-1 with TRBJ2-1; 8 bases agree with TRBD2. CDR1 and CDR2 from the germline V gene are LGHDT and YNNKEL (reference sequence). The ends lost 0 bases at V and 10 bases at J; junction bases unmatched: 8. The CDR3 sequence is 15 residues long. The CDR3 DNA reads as TGTGCCAGCAGCCAAGATATCGGAGCGGGAGACGAGCAGTTCTTC. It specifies CASSQDIGAGDEQFF.

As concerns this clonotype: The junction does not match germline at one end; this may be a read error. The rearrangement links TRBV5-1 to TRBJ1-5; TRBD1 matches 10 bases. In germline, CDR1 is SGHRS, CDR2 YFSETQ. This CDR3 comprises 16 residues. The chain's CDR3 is CACSAGTGTGVQPQHF. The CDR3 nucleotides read TGCGCCTGCAGCGCAGGAACCGGGACAGGGGTTCAGCCCCAGCATTTT.

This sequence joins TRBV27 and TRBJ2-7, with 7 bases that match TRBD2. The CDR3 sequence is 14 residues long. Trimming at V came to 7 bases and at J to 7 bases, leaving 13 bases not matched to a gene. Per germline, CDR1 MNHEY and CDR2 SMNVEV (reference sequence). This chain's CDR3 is CASKGREYSWEQYF. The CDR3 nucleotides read TGTGCCAGCAAAGGGCGGGAGTACTCCTGGGAGCAGTACTTC.

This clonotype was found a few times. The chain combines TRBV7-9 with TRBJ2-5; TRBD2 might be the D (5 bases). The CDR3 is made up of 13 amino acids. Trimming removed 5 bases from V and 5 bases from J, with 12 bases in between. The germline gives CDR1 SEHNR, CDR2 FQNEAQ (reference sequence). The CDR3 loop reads CASSPRGWETQYF. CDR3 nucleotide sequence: TGTGCCAGCAGCCCCCGGGGATGGGAGACCCAGTACTTC.

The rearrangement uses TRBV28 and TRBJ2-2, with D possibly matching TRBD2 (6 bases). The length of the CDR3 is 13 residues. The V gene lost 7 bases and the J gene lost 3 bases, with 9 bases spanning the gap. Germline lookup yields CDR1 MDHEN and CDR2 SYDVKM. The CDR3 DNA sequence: TGTGCCAGCACGGGGGATGACACCGGGGAGCTGTTTTTT. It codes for CASTGDDTGELFF.

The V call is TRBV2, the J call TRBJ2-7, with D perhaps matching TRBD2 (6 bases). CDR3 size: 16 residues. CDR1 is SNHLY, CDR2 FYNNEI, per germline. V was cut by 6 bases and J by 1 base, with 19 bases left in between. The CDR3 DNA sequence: TGTGCCAGCAGGACCGTGGAGGGCAAGAGGTCCTACGAGCAGTACTTC. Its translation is CASRTVEGKRSYEQYF.

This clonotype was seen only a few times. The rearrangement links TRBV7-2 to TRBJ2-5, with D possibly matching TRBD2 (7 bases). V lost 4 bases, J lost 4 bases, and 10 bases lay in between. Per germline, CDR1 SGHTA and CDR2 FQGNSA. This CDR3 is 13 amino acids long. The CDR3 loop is CASSWRGPETQYF. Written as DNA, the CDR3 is TGTGCCAGCAGCTGGCGGGGGCCAGAGACCCAGTACTTC.

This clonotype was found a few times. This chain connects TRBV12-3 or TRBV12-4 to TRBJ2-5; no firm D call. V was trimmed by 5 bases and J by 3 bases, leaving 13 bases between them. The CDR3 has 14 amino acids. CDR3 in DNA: TGTGCCAGCAGTCCTGGCGTACGGGAAGAGACCCAGTACTTC. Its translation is CASSPGVREETQYF.

The DNA of the CDR3 is TGTGCCAGCAGTGTTGCGGGAGTTAGTGATACGCAGTATTTT. Protein sequence: CASSVAGVSDTQYF. The V call is TRBV12-3 or TRBV12-4, the J call TRBJ2-3; 7 positions match TRBD2. J lost 6 bases, V lost 5 bases, and 8 bases had no gene match. This CDR3 is built from 14 residues.

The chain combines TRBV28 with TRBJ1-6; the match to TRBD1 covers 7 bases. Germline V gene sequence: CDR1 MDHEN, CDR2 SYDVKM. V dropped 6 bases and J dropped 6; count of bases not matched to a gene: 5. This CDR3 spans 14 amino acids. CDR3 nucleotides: TGTGCCAGCAGCTCGACAGGGACTAATTCACCCCTCCACTTT. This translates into CASSSTGTNSPLHF.

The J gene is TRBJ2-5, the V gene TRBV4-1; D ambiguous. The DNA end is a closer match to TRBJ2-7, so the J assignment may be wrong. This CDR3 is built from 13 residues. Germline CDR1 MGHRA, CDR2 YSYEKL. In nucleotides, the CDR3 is TGCGCCAGCAGCCAAATCTCAAGCGACGAGCAGTACTTC. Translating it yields CASSQISSDEQYF.

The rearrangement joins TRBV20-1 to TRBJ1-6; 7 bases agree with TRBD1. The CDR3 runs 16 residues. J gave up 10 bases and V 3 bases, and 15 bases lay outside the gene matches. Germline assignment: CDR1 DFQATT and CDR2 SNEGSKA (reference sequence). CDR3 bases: TGCAGTGCTAGTCTGAACACCGGGACAGAGGGGTCACCCCTCCACTTT. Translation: CSASLNTGTEGSPLHF.

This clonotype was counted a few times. For the CDR3, the DNA is TGCAGTGCTCCCCCGAGGGGGCGGCAAGAGACCCAGTACTTC. This gives the protein CSAPPRGRQETQYF. V usage is TRBV20-1 and J usage is TRBJ2-5; 7 nucleotides line up with TRBD1. J was trimmed by 2 bases and V by 5 bases; bases with no gene match: 8. CDR3 length: 14 amino acids. CDR1 and CDR2 (germline): DFQATT, SNEGSKA (reference sequence).

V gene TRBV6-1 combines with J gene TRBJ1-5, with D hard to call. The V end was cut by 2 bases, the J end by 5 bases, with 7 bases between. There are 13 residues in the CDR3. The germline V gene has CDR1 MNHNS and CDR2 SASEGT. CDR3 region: CASSETFDQPQHF. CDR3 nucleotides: TGTGCCAGCAGTGAAACGTTCGATCAGCCCCAGCATTTT.

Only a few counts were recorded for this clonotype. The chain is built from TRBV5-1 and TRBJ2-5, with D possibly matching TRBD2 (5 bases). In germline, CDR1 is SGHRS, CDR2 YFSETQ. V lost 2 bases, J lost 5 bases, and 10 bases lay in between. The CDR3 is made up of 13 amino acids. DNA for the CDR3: TGCGCCAGCAGCTTCGGGGAACTTGAGACCCAGTACTTC. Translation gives CASSFGELETQYF.

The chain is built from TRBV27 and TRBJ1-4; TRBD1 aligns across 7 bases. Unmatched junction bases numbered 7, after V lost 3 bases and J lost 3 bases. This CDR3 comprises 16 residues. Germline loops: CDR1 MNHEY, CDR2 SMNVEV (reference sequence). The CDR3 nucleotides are TGTGCCAGCAGTTTGGACAGGCCGAGACCTAATGAAAAACTGTTTTTT. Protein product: CASSLDRPRPNEKLFF.

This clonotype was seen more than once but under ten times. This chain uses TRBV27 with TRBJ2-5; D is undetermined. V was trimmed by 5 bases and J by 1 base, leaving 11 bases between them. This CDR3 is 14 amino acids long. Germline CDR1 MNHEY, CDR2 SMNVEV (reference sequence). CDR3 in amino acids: CASSTRRTQETQYF. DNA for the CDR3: TGTGCCAGCAGTACCCGACGGACCCAAGAGACCCAGTACTTC.